This is a list of T cell receptor beta chains from one sample in a study of T cells after yellow fever vaccination. MiXCR was run by TCRdb on the 5' RACE reads, yielding one entry per CDR3 protein. The sample has some 400,000 distinct CDR3 sequences; roughly 6.1% are singletons. Sequences were derived from PBMCs, sampled 5 days after the yellow fever booster vaccination. These receptors were collected from a man between 25 and 39 years old who received the YFV17D yellow fever vaccine. CDR3s leave out the opening cysteine and the closing phenylalanine or tryptophan.

v_gene,j_gene,CDR3aa
TRBV20-1,TRBJ2-1,SAISSGGSYNEQF
TRBV3-1,TRBJ2-2,ASSQVYTGELF
TRBV3-1,TRBJ2-5,ASSFPPGTGKETQY
TRBV29-1,TRBJ2-7,SAKGTPTYEQY
TRBV7-9,TRBJ1-5,ASQGRNSNQPQH
TRBV11-2,TRBJ2-1,ASSFSSWGQGSYNEQF
TRBV5-1,TRBJ1-3,ASSLPLDHGNTIY
TRBV6-1,TRBJ1-2,ASTKEARTLNYGYT
TRBV27,TRBJ2-1,ASSLFPSRAGGPDEQF
TRBV5-1,TRBJ2-7,ASSLDEYEQY
TRBV20-1,TRBJ2-7,SANHFGSGTYEQY
TRBV20-1,TRBJ2-7,SARRGTSLDEQY
TRBV20-1,TRBJ2-3,SSTSGNTDTQY
TRBV6-5,TRBJ2-2,ASSYSLDFKGELF
TRBV7-9,TRBJ1-1,ASSLAGSATEAF
TRBV9,TRBJ2-5,ASSLTIAGGQETQY
TRBV20-1,TRBJ2-2,SAGSRPRTGELF
TRBV7-2,TRBJ2-3,ASSLELQTTDTQY
TRBV21-1,TRBJ2-1,ASSRKKWSTSGDYNEQF
TRBV12-3/TRBV12-4,TRBJ2-7,ASTTRGQDYEQY
TRBV5-6,TRBJ1-4,ASSTPGQSNEKLF
TRBV7-8,TRBJ2-7,ASSLIGGTYEQY
TRBV9,TRBJ2-1,ASSVAGLGGLEQF
TRBV7-2,TRBJ2-7,ASSLSVDNEQY
TRBV10-3,TRBJ2-3,AISEDTQY
TRBV19,TRBJ2-5,ASSSRKDRRYQETQY
TRBV12-3/TRBV12-4,TRBJ2-7,ASSTTPKPLTYEQY
TRBV3-1,TRBJ1-1,ASSQDRASGAF
TRBV7-9,TRBJ2-7,ASSLQDEQY
TRBV7-2,TRBJ2-5,ASSYLETQY
TRBV4-3,TRBJ1-2,ASSRDRGLGYGYT
TRBV7-9,TRBJ2-1,ASSPPSSSSYNEQF
TRBV7-2,TRBJ2-5,ASSLGGGYKSETQY
TRBV20-1,TRBJ2-7,SARGTRAYEQY
TRBV11-2,TRBJ2-1,ASSLRLAGGINNEQF
TRBV11-1,TRBJ2-1,ASSLGDGTTDEQF
TRBV19,TRBJ2-3,ASSIQAGLGGDTQY
TRBV6-4,TRBJ1-2,ASSDSTYGYT
TRBV6-5,TRBJ1-1,ASSYATSGFHEAF
TRBV11-2,TRBJ2-7,ASSFLARSQQY
TRBV12-3/TRBV12-4,TRBJ2-2,ASNPTGTTGELF